This T cell receptor (beta chain) was recovered during a study of immune reconstitution after stem cell transplant in scleroderma (dated by TCRdb to 2016 to 2017). From cysteine to phenylalanine, the CDR3 is 17 amino acids long. Only the CDR3 DNA is retained, 51 bases long and in frame from the first base. By share, this clonotype ranks as medium-sized (0.01 to 0.1%). No cognate antigen has been identified for it. Nothing much larger sits one base from this clone, and base qualities are not available. The library came from RT-PCR. Sequenced on an Illumina MiSeq. TCRdb passed the public sequencing reads through fastp at Q25 and MiXCR, retaining productive beta sequences. Under each unique CDR3 protein, matching rows form one entry showing the most common genes and DNA. The table for this sample lists roughly 5,000 distinct CDR3 sequences; around 8.5% of them were counted only once. The ten largest clones take up approximately 3.8% of the sample.

The chain is assembled from TRBV12-2 and TRBJ1-5; the table's D call of TRBD1 was not tested on the DNA. TRBV12-2 counts as a pseudogene. Sampling was carried out before or after autologous hematopoietic stem cell transplantation (not recorded which). This receptor was taken from a male donor with systemic sclerosis. DNA sequence: TGTGCAAGTCGCGAGTTCGGGACAGGGGGACTCAATCAGCCCCAGCATTTT. This encodes CASREFGTGGLNQPQHF.